This T cell receptor (beta chain) was found in a study of T-cell reconstitution after alpha-beta-depleted transplantation in children. The CDR3 is 13 residues long. Trimming left V 8 bases short and J 3 bases short, with 13 bases between. CDR1 and CDR2 from the germline V gene are MNHEY and SVGAGI. Preparation of the TCRbeta library was carried out with unique molecular identifiers. Via MiXCR, TCRdb re-called the PCR reads, giving one row per CDR3 protein. Among nearly 9,500 distinct CDR3 sequences, about 15% were seen once, and the ten largest hold 50% to 60%. Study-level findings and limits: From newly produced T cells came most of the T-cell counts and diversity one year after transplant.

This clonotype was found many times. Its antigen is as yet unknown. The TCR comes from a male patient aged 5 to 17 who had a stem cell transplant for acute lymphoblastic leukemia, so the T cells may come from the graft donor. The chain carries TRBV6-5 and TRBJ1-1, with D perhaps matching TRBD1 (6 bases). Material: PBMCs, mostly from graft donor cells, obtained 60 days after TCRalphabeta/CD19-depleted stem cell transplant. CDR3 nucleotide sequence: TGTGCCAGCCGCTACGACAGGCACACTGAAGCTTTCTTT. It translates to CASRYDRHTEAFF.